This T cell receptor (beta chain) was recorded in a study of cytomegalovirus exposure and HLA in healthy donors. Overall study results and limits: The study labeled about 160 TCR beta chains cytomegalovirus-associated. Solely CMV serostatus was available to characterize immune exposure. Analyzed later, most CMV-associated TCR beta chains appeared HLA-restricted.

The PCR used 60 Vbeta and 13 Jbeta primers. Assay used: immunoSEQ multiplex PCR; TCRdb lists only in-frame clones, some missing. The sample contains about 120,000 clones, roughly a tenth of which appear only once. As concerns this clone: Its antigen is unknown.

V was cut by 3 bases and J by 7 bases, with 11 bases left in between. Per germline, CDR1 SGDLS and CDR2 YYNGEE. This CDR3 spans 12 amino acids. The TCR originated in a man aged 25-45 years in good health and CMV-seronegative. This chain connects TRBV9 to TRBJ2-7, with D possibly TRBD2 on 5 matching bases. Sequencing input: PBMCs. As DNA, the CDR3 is TGTGCCAGCAGCGGGAGAGGGAGAGAGCAGTACTTC. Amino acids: CASSGRGREQYF.